The present entry profiles one T cell receptor (beta chain) with its context. As yet, its antigen is unknown. This CDR3 is 17 amino acids long. PCR amplification relied on 60 Vbeta primers (plus 13 Jbeta primers). Method: immunoSEQ multiplex PCR; TCRdb's copy keeps in-frame clones and lacks some. The table lists fewer than 250,000 clones, roughly 87% of them singletons. These data belong to a study of cytomegalovirus exposure and HLA in healthy donors. Overall study findings and caveats: Upon later analysis, TCR association rates were observed to vary by HLA locus, being highest for DRB1 and lowest for HLA-C.

Sequenced sample: PBMCs. The rearrangement links TRBV21-1 to TRBJ1-2; TRBD1, as called in the table, went unchecked against the DNA. TRBV21-1 corresponds to a pseudogene. This TCR derives from a boy between 2 and 10 years old in good health and CMV-seronegative. CDR3 nucleotide sequence: TGTGCCAGTCCCACCTTATCACCCTTGACAGGGTCCTATGGCTACACCTTC. This gives the protein CASPTLSPLTGSYGYTF.